This T cell receptor (beta chain) is drawn from a study of PD-1 blockade in classical Hodgkin lymphoma. Study-wide results and limits: Factors driving the repertoire differences, possibly disease activity or prior therapy, remain undefined.

The CDR3 is made up of 15 amino acids. V shed 4 bases and J 10 bases; nucleotides not matched to a gene: 8. CDR1 is MDHEN, CDR2 SYDVKM, per germline. As to time point: newly diagnosed, previously untreated cHL patient sample. A remark on this clone: Its antigen is unidentified.

Produced via immunoSEQ multiplex PCR; TCRdb's table is partial and in-frame only. This sample has around 17,000 clones, with over 75% found just once. V is TRBV28 and J is TRBJ1-6, with TRBD1 identical over 9 bases. The sequence came from a human donor with classical Hodgkin lymphoma. Sequenced input: peripheral blood mononuclear cells (PBMCs). This CDR3 reads CASSSPGQGRSPLHF. The CDR3, as DNA: TGTGCCAGCAGTTCACCGGGACAGGGTCGGTCACCCCTCCACTTT.